This T cell receptor (beta chain) stems from a study of technical replicates of blood from a handful of donors. Assay: immunoSEQ multiplex PCR; the TCRdb copy retains only in-frame clones and omits some. The repertoire has about 83,000 clones, approximately 94% of them found once; the top ten carry 0.2% to 0.25%. V lost 6 bases, J lost 6 bases, and 3 bases stayed unmatched. This CDR3 region has 12 residues. Germline-derived CDR1 and CDR2 are KGHSH and LQKENI. Sequenced: T cells isolated from PBMCs. The clonotype originates from a human donor in good health. The rearrangement uses TRBV18 and TRBJ1-2; 8 positions match TRBD1. This chain's CDR3 is CASSQGADGYTF. The CDR3, as DNA: TGTGCCAGCTCGCAGGGGGCGGATGGCTACACCTTC.